These 2 T cell receptor beta chains came from one sample sequenced in a study of cytomegalovirus exposure and HLA in healthy donors. It was with 60 Vbeta and 13 Jbeta primers that the PCR ran. The method was immunoSEQ multiplex PCR; TCRdb's version includes in-frame clones alone and lacks a portion of them. The sample contains about 100,000 clones, 75% of which appear only once. Sequencing input: PBMCs. The receptors were sampled from a male donor in good health and CMV-seropositive.

This clone was seen more than once but under ten times. The J gene is TRBJ2-7, the V gene TRBV11-2, with TRBD1 matching 8 bases. This CDR3 is built from 15 residues. Germline trimming cut 5 bases from V and 6 bases from J; bases unmatched to any gene: 12. Germline values: CDR1 SGHAT, CDR2 FQNNGV. The CDR3 nucleotides read TGTGCCAGCAGCCCGCATCTGGACAGGGAACGCGAGCAGTACTTC. Residues: CASSPHLDREREQYF.

V gene TRBV7-6 combines with J gene TRBJ1-4; 9 nucleotides align to TRBD1. The CDR3 totals 15 residues. The V gene end was trimmed by 3 bases and the J gene end by 7 bases; junction bases not matched to a gene: 6. The germline CDR1 and CDR2 sequences are SGHVS and FNYEAQ. For the CDR3, the DNA is TGTGCCAGCAGCTTCCTGGGACAGGGTGGTGAAAAACTGTTTTTT. Amino acids: CASSFLGQGGEKLFF.